The source of this T cell receptor beta chain is a study of CD8 T cells in ankylosing spondylitis. Each CDR3 protein is one row after TCRdb ran MiXCR on the 5' RACE reads. The sample has approximately 350,000 distinct CDR3 sequences, roughly 14% seen once. V was trimmed by 6 bases and J by 5 bases, leaving 14 bases between them. CDR3 length equals 14 residues. Per germline, CDR1 SGHTA and CDR2 FQGNSA. This clonotype was observed a handful of times. The V gene is TRBV7-2, the J gene TRBJ2-1; possible D gene TRBD2, 5 bases. What was sequenced was blood, either unsorted or a sorted T cell fraction (not recorded which). This receptor was obtained from a male donor with ankylosing spondylitis or in good health (not recorded which). CDR3 sequence (DNA): TGTGCCAGCAGTCCCCGGGGTTACCACAATGAGCAGTTCTTC. Its translation: CASSPRGYHNEQFF.